This T cell receptor beta chain came from a study of molecular identifiers for immune sequencing clone quantification. The V gene's germline CDR1 is SEHNR and CDR2 FQNEAQ (reference sequence). V dropped 3 bases and J dropped 4 bases, with 21 bases sitting between them. The CDR3 totals 17 residues. As to this clonotype: Its antigen is currently unknown.

Study conclusions and caveats: The study found clones above 20 RNA copies held over 98% of effector molecules and under 1% in naive cells. Clone sizes could be underestimated for highly expanded clones when identical TCR molecules share a barcode.

TCRdb reanalysed the PCR reads using MiXCR and keeps one entry per CDR3 protein. This repertoire shows about 40,000 distinct CDR3 sequences, around 18% found once; its top ten account for about 6.6%. Naive CD8 T cells were sorted, and the gate applied was CD8+CD4-CCR7+CD45RA+. The TCR was taken from a human donor in good health. Some libraries in this study had Jurkat cell RNA spiked in. This chain links TRBV7-9 with TRBJ1-1; tentative D call: TRBD1 (6 bases). The source material was naive CD8+ T cells from blood, with Jurkat cell RNA spiked in. Subset meaning: FACS-sorted CD8+CD4-CCR7+CD45RA+ naive T cells. This CDR3 reads CASSFPVPGPRGTEAFF. The DNA of the CDR3 is TGTGCCAGCAGCTTCCCCGTTCCGGGCCCCAGGGGCACTGAAGCTTTCTTT. Full variable domain (outside the CDR3, taken from reference TRBV7-9 and TRBJ1-1): DTGVSQNPRHKITKRGQNVTFRCDPISEHNRLYWYRQTLGQGPEFLTYFQNEAQLEKSRLLSDRFSAERPKGSFSTLEIQRTEQGDSAMYLCASSFPVPGPRGTEAFFGQGTRLTVV.